The 14 T cell receptor beta chains below come from one sample, sequenced in a study of OX40 agonist ivuxolimab in advanced cancers. Repertoires were generated with immunoSEQ multiplex PCR, while TCRdb's copy carries only in-frame clones and drops some. The data hold around 20,000 clones, with about 87% observed a single time. The starting material was CD4+ or CD8+ T cells sorted from blood, obtained in a trial of the OX40 agonist ivuxolimab. These receptors were obtained from an adult with an advanced solid tumor such as melanoma, head and neck, liver or kidney cancer.

V is TRBV9 and J is TRBJ2-3; 9 bases agree with TRBD2. Germline CDR1 is SGDLS and CDR2 is YYNGEE. The junction had 3 bases not matched to a gene; V was cut back by 0 bases and J by 1 base. The CDR3 length is 16 residues. The CDR3 here is CASSVVPSGGTDTQYF. In DNA form, the CDR3 reads TGTGCCAGCAGCGTAGTGCCTAGCGGGGGCACAGATACGCAGTATTTT.

In nucleotides, the CDR3 is TGTGCCAGCAGCCAAGTAGTTGCAGGGGTGGATGGCTACACCTTC. Encoded protein: CASSQVVAGVDGYTF. The V call is TRBV14, the J call TRBJ1-2, with TRBD1 as a possible D gene (6 bases). The germline V gene has CDR1 SGHDN and CDR2 FVKESK. Trimming stripped 1 base from V and 6 bases from J, with 15 bases between. This CDR3 is built from 15 residues.

The chain employs TRBV10-2 and TRBJ2-3; TRBD2 aligns across 7 bases. CDR3 length: 15 residues. Germline V gives CDR1 WSHSY, CDR2 SAAADI. The J segment lost 6 bases and the V segment lost 7 bases, leaving 13 bases of the junction unmatched. Written as DNA, the CDR3 is TGCGCCAGCAAGGTCGGGGGGATCGGGAGGGATACGCAGTATTTT. The encoded protein is CASKVGGIGRDTQYF.

This chain connects TRBV4-1 to TRBJ2-7; tentatively, D is TRBD1 (5 bases). The CDR3 sequence is 17 residues long. The germline V and J ends were trimmed by 1 base and 3 bases, with 19 bases remaining between them. Germline CDR1 reads MGHRA; CDR2 reads YSYEKL. Here the CDR3 reads CASSQVWQAGSGYEQYF. Written as DNA, the CDR3 is TGCGCCAGCAGCCAAGTGTGGCAGGCAGGGTCTGGCTACGAGCAGTACTTC.

This clone occurred once. The chain links TRBV19 to TRBJ1-3; TRBD1 might be the D (6 bases). The CDR3 length is 15 residues. Germline-derived CDR1 and CDR2 are LNHDA and SQIVND (reference sequence). Trimming took 8 bases from V and 4 from J, leaving 18 bases between them. CDR3 bases: TGTGCCAGTCGACTCGCAGGGGCGGGAGGAAACACCATATATTTT. Its translation is CASRLAGAGGNTIYF. Filled out from reference TRBV19 and TRBJ1-3, the complete variable domain reads DGGITQSPKYLFRKEGQNVTLSCEQNLNHDAMYWYRQDPGQGLRLIYYSQIVNDFQKGDIAEGYSVSREKKESFPLTVTSAQKNPTAFYLCASRLAGAGGNTIYFGEGSWLTVV.

The CDR3 protein is CASSRNRDRGYEQYF. In DNA form, the CDR3 reads TGTGCCAGCAGCCGGAACCGGGACAGGGGATACGAGCAGTACTTC. This chain joins TRBV7-8 and TRBJ2-7, with 10 bases aligning to TRBD1. Per the germline V gene, CDR1 is SGHVS and CDR2 is FQNEAQ. Trimming cost V 5 bases and J 4 bases; bases outside gene matches: 8. This CDR3 region has 15 residues.

The rearrangement joins TRBV30 to TRBJ2-1, with unresolved D. Germline V CDR1 and CDR2: GTSNPN, SVGIG (reference sequence). Trimming shortened V by 0 bases and J by 7 bases, and 4 bases separated the two germline ends. CDR3 length: 11 amino acids. The CDR3 DNA follows: TGTGCCTGGAGTGTACGGAATGAGCAGTTCTTC. Protein: CAWSVRNEQFF. The variable domain in full, with the rest retrieved from reference TRBV30 and TRBJ2-1, is SQTIHQWPATLVQPVGSPLSLECTVEGTSNPNLYWYRQAAGRGLQLLFYSVGIGQISSEVPQNLSASRPQDRQFILSSKKLLLSDSGFYLCAWSVRNEQFFGPGTRLTVL.

This clone was seen a single time. This chain joins TRBV5-1 and TRBJ2-5; D is unresolved. CDR1 is SGHRS, CDR2 YFSETQ, per germline. V lost 4 bases to trimming and J lost 1 base, with 11 bases between them. This CDR3 region has 14 residues. CDR3 amino acids: CASSPDIPQETQYF. Written as DNA, the CDR3 is TGCGCCAGCAGCCCCGACATCCCCCAAGAGACCCAGTACTTC.

This clone was recorded once. The V gene is TRBV4-3, the J gene TRBJ2-3; 7 positions agree with TRBD1. V trimming: 0 bases; J trimming: 4 bases; junction bases outside the gene matches: 4. Germline CDR1 and CDR2: LGHNA and YSLEER. The CDR3 extends over 15 amino acids. The CDR3 bases are TGCGCCAGCAGCCAAGAGAACAGGGGTTCAGATACGCAGTATTTT. It is translated as CASSQENRGSDTQYF.

The CDR3 protein is CASRETGPNQPQHF. The CDR3 DNA sequence: TGTGCCAGCAGGGAGACAGGGCCCAATCAGCCCCAGCATTTT. The chain combines TRBV27 with TRBJ1-5; 7 nucleotides align to TRBD1. The CDR3 length is 14 residues. J lost 3 bases, V lost 6 bases, and 5 bases had no gene match. Germline lookup yields CDR1 MNHEY and CDR2 SMNVEV (reference sequence).

The chain carries TRBV6-6 and TRBJ1-1; 8 bases are shared with TRBD1. The CDR3 runs 14 residues. With 5 bases clipped from V and 3 bases from J, the junction kept 5 bases outside the gene matches. Germline V gives CDR1 MNHNY, CDR2 SVGAGI (reference sequence). The chain's CDR3 is CASSHRGDYTEAFF. The CDR3 bases are TGTGCCAGCAGTCACAGGGGGGACTACACTGAAGCTTTCTTT.

V gene TRBV7-6 combines with J gene TRBJ2-3; D is ambiguous. The CDR3 length is 11 residues. Germline CDR1 SGHVS, CDR2 FNYEAQ. V shed 1 base and J shed 5 bases, with 1 base lying between them. CDR3 sequence reads: CASSLEDTQYF. In DNA, the CDR3 is TGTGCCAGCAGCTTAGAAGATACGCAGTATTTT.

The gene calls are TRBV7-9 and TRBJ2-7; D not certain. Trimming took off 1 base at V and 3 bases at J, with 13 bases between the two ends. From germline, CDR1 is SEHNR and CDR2 FQNEAQ (reference sequence). This CDR3 comprises 15 residues. CDR3 region: CASSLVASTNYEQYF. The CDR3 DNA is TGTGCCAGCAGCTTAGTCGCCTCCACAAACTACGAGCAGTACTTC.

This clone was detected once. Germline and junction disagree at one end, which may indicate a read error. This chain joins TRBV5-5 and TRBJ1-2, with unresolved D. The CDR3 is 13 residues long. Germline CDR1 reads SGHKS; CDR2 reads YYEKEE (reference sequence). CDR3 loop: CAGSLIGDYGYTF. The CDR3 nucleotides are TGTGCCGGCAGCTTGATCGGGGATTATGGCTACACCTTC.